The next 7 T cell receptor beta chains were all read from a single sample in a study. Using its own MiXCR run on the 5' RACE reads, TCRdb lists one record per CDR3 protein. The profile shows 30,000 to 40,000 distinct CDR3 sequences, roughly 25% of them singletons. The sequencing input was naive CD4+ T cells sorted from a lymph node. Subset here: naive CD4+ T cells, CD4+CD45RA+CD25-. The source of these receptors is a female donor with breast cancer.

The rearrangement uses TRBV24-1 and TRBJ2-1; D not certain. Between the trimmed V and J ends, which lost 5 bases and 7 bases, there was a span of 11 bases. Germline CDR1 reads KGHDR; CDR2 reads SFDVKD. This CDR3 is 13 amino acids long. The CDR3 here is CATSGRTVNEQFF. CDR3 nucleotide sequence: TGTGCCACCAGTGGACGGACCGTGAATGAGCAGTTCTTC.

V gene TRBV4-2 combines with J gene TRBJ2-5, with a tentative D call TRBD2 (6 bases). The CDR3 is made up of 13 amino acids. V shed 4 bases and J shed 0 bases, with 6 bases lying between them. In germline, CDR1 is LGHNA, CDR2 YNFKEQ. The CDR3: CASSRDYQETQYF. CDR3 DNA sequence: TGTGCCAGCAGCCGGGACTACCAAGAGACCCAGTACTTC.

This chain uses TRBV29-1 with TRBJ2-2; the D is unclear. The V gene lost 5 bases and the J gene lost 0 bases, with 10 bases spanning the gap. Per germline, CDR1 SQVTM and CDR2 ANQGSEA. The CDR3 has 14 residues. Here the CDR3 DNA reads TGCAGCGTTCGAAGAGAATCGAACACCGGGGAGCTGTTTTTT. It yields the protein CSVRRESNTGELFF.

The V and J genes are TRBV28 and TRBJ1-2, with TRBD1 identical over 8 bases. Germline V gives CDR1 MDHEN, CDR2 SYDVKM. The CDR3 consists of 14 residues. V was pared by 8 bases and J by 4 bases, with 9 bases of the junction left unmatched. For the CDR3, the DNA is TGTGCCAGCGGATCCAGGGGGCAGGTCTATGGCTACACCTTC. It codes for CASGSRGQVYGYTF.

On this clonotype itself: The junction and the germline gene differ at one end; a read error may be behind it. The chain uses TRBV5-1 and TRBJ2-1; D is undetermined. Germline CDR1 and CDR2: SGHRS and YFSETQ. The CDR3 has 17 amino acids. The CDR3 sequence is CASSLAAVATTYDEQFF. The CDR3, as DNA: TGCGCCAGCAGCTTGGCGGCGGTTGCAACCACCTACGATGAGCAGTTCTTC.

The chain carries TRBV29-1 and TRBJ2-7, with TRBD2 matching over 9 bases. CDR1 SQVTM and CDR2 ANQGSEA come from the germline V gene. V lost 2 bases, J lost 6 bases, and 2 bases stayed unmatched. This CDR3 spans 12 amino acids. CDR3 sequence (DNA): TGCAGCGTTGAACTAGCGGGAACCGAGCAGTACTTC. Translation gives CSVELAGTEQYF.

This chain connects TRBV2 to TRBJ2-7; perhaps TRBD2 as D (5 bases). V lost 8 bases and J lost 2, with 7 bases in between. CDR3 length: 11 amino acids. Germline V lookup: CDR1 SNHLY, CDR2 FYNNEI. Here the CDR3 DNA reads TGTGCCAGCGGGAGCGCCTACGAGCAGTACTTC. It codes for CASGSAYEQYF.